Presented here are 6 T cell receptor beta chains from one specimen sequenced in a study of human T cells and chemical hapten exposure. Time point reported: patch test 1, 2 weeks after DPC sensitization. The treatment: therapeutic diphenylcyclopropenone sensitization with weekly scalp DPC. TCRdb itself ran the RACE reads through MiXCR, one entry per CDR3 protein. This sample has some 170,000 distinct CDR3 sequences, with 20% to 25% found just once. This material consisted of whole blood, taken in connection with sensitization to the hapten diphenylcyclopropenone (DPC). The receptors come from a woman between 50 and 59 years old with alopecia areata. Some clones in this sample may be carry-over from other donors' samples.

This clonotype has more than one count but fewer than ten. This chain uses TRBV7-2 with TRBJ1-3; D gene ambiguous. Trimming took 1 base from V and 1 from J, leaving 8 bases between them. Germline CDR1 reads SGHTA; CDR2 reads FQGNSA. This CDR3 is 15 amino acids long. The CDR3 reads CASSLGWGSGNTIYF. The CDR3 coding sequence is TGTGCCAGCAGCTTAGGGTGGGGATCTGGAAACACCATATATTTT.

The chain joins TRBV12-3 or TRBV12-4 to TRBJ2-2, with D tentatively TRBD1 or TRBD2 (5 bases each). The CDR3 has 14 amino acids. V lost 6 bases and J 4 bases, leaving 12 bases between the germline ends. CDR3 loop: CASSIQGPTGELFF. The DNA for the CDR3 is TGTGCCAGCAGCATCCAGGGACCCACCGGGGAGCTGTTTTTT.

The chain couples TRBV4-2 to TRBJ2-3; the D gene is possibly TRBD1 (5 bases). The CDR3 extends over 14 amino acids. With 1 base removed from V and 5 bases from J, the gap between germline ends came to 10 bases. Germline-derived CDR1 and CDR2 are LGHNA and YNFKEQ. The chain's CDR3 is CASSQGTRRDTQYF. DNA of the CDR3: TGTGCCAGCAGCCAAGGGACACGGCGAGATACGCAGTATTTT.

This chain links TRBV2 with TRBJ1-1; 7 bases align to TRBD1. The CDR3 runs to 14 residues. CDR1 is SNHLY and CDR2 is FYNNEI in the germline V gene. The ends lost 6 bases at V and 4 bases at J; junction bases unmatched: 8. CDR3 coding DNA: TGTGCCAGCAGGTCGCGCCAGGGGGGCACTGAAGCTTTCTTT. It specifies CASRSRQGGTEAFF.

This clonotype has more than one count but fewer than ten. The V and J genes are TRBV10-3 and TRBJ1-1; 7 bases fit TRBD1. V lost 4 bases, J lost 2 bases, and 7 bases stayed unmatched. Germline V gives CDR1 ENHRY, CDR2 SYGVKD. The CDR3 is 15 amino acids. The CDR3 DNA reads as TGTGCCATCAGTGGTGGCAGGGGGGTAAACACTGAAGCTTTCTTT. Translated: CAISGGRGVNTEAFF.

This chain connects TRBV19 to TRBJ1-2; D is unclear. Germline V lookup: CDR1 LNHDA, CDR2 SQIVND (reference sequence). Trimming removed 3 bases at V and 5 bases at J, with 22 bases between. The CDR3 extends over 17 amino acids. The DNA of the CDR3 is TGTGCCAGTAGTATTCCGGGCCCGGAGGGCTTTGAGTATGGCTACACCTTC. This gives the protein CASSIPGPEGFEYGYTF. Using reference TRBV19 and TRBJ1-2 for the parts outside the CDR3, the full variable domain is DGGITQSPKYLFRKEGQNVTLSCEQNLNHDAMYWYRQDPGQGLRLIYYSQIVNDFQKGDIAEGYSVSREKKESFPLTVTSAQKNPTAFYLCASSIPGPEGFEYGYTFGSGTRLTVV.